This T cell receptor (beta chain) was profiled in a study of shared clonotypes between healthy human individuals. Study-wide context: Researchers drew samples from two women and three men aged 18 to 49.

Here immunoSEQ multiplex PCR was the method, and the copy in TCRdb shows in-frame clones only, minus some. The sample lists about 1 million clones, more than 65% seen once, with about 1.5% in the top ten. The sequenced material came from memory CD4+ T cells sorted from blood. Noted subset: CD45RA-negative fraction. The origin of this receptor is a man aged 18 to 30 in good health.

The CDR3 sequence is CASSLARATEAFF. CDR3 in DNA: TGTGCCAGCAGCTTAGCCAGGGCCACTGAAGCTTTCTTT. This chain links TRBV11-1 with TRBJ1-1; D possibly corresponds to TRBD1 (5 bases). Germline V gene lookup returns CDR1 SGHAT and CDR2 FQDESV (reference sequence). V was shortened by 0 bases and J by 4 bases, with 6 bases between the two germline ends. The CDR3 length is 13 residues. The full variable domain, completed using reference TRBV11-1 and TRBJ1-1, is EAEVAQSPRYKITEKSQAVAFWCDPISGHATLYWYRQILGQGPELLVQFQDESVVDDSQLPKDRFSAERLKGVDSTLKIQPAELGDSAMYLCASSLARATEAFFGQGTRLTVV.